Sequencing of this T cell receptor beta chain was carried out in a study of human T cells and chemical hapten exposure. MiXCR, applied by TCRdb to the RACE reads, yields one record per CDR3 protein. The sample carries 85,000 or so distinct CDR3 sequences, about 10% recorded once. Findings and limits, study-wide: The study found expanded TCRs formed significantly more large CDR3 similarity clusters than controls. The study found that PT1 expanded TCR counts correlated positively with patch test score. Among TCRs, those above 1 in 1000 frequency were unaffected by DPC sensitization.

This clonotype was seen only a few times. The antigen remains undetermined. Noted time point: patch test 1, 2 weeks after DPC sensitization. Treatment here: therapeutic diphenylcyclopropenone sensitization with weekly scalp DPC. Patches went on only after blood had been drawn each time. The receptor was isolated from a woman aged 50 to 65 with alopecia areata. Some clones in this sample may be carry-over from other donors' samples. Sample: whole blood, taken in connection with sensitization to the hapten diphenylcyclopropenone (DPC).

CDR3 residues: CASSSQDYGYTF. In DNA, the CDR3 is TGTGCCAGCAGCTCCCAGGACTATGGCTACACCTTC. This chain connects TRBV7-2 to TRBJ1-2; no reliable D call. Germline CDR1 SGHTA, CDR2 FQGNSA. The CDR3 contains 12 residues. Trimming took off 4 bases at V and 3 bases at J, with 6 bases between the two ends.